One sample yielded the 30 T cell receptor beta chains listed below, sequenced in a study of blood T cell repertoires in COVID-19. Some clones are missing from TCRdb's copy, which holds only in-frame ones; the method was immunoSEQ multiplex PCR. The sample has about 180,000 clones, roughly 89% seen once; the top ten hold 9.5% to 15%. Sequenced input: peripheral blood. The receptor source for this set is a woman in her 70s with COVID-19, enrolled during active disease.

The chain combines TRBV10-3 with TRBJ2-1, with TRBD1 matching 12 bases. The CDR3 is made up of 16 amino acids. CDR1 and CDR2 (germline): ENHRY, SYGVKD. The junction had 8 bases not matched to a gene; V was cut back by 0 bases and J by 11 bases. The CDR3 here is CAISESWDRGQRKQFF. In DNA, the CDR3 is TGTGCCATCAGTGAGTCGTGGGACAGGGGGCAAAGGAAGCAGTTCTTC.

The chain carries TRBV28 and TRBJ1-1; D gene uncertain. Germline CDR1 MDHEN, CDR2 SYDVKM. V was shortened by 2 bases and J by 0 bases, with 10 bases between the two germline ends. This CDR3 spans 15 amino acids. CDR3 protein: CASSLAPLMNTEAFF. The CDR3 DNA is TGTGCCAGCAGTTTAGCGCCACTGATGAACACTGAAGCTTTCTTT.

This clone was found a few times. The genes are TRBV7-6 and TRBJ1-2; 8 positions agree with TRBD1. The CDR3 totals 15 residues. Germline V gene lookup returns CDR1 SGHVS and CDR2 FNYEAQ. The V segment lost 1 base and the J segment 4 bases; nucleotides outside the gene matches: 5. The CDR3 protein is CASSLGDRGGYGYTF. The CDR3, as DNA: TGTGCCAGCAGCTTAGGAGACAGGGGTGGCTATGGCTACACCTTC.

This clone was recorded a few times. This sequence joins TRBV6-2 or TRBV6-3 and TRBJ2-5; D uncertain. CDR1 and CDR2 (germline): MNHEY, SVGEGT. The CDR3 has 15 amino acids. Trimming shortened V by 0 bases and J by 6 bases, and 14 bases separated the two germline ends. The CDR3 loop reads CASSYSGRNIQTQYF. CDR3 nucleotides: TGTGCCAGCAGTTACTCCGGCAGGAACATACAGACCCAGTACTTC.

The V call is TRBV7-2, the J call TRBJ2-1, with D perhaps matching TRBD2 (6 bases). The CDR3 sequence is 20 residues long. The V end was cut by 0 bases, the J end by 8 bases, with 29 bases between. CDR1 and CDR2 (germline): SGHTA, FQGNSA. CDR3 in amino acids: CASSLAFFSGSGTRRDEQFF. CDR3 bases: TGTGCCAGCAGCTTAGCGTTTTTTAGTGGTAGCGGTACTCGGCGGGATGAGCAGTTCTTC.

The chain joins TRBV7-2 to TRBJ2-1; perhaps TRBD1 as D (6 bases). The CDR3 loop spans 15 amino acids. Trimming removed 1 base at V and 3 bases at J, with 10 bases between. Per the germline V gene, CDR1 is SGHTA and CDR2 is FQGNSA. CDR3 DNA sequence: TGTGCCAGCAGCTTAGGAGGCAGGGGCTACAATGAGCAGTTCTTC. Protein: CASSLGGRGYNEQFF.

This clone was counted only a few times. V gene TRBV6-5 combines with J gene TRBJ1-5; no definite D call. This CDR3 is built from 13 residues. V gave up 6 bases and J gave up 0 bases, with 6 bases separating them. Germline V lookup: CDR1 MNHEY, CDR2 SVGAGI. CDR3 nucleotide sequence: TGTGCCAGCAGCCCCCGTAGCAATCAGCCCCAGCATTTT. Protein: CASSPRSNQPQHF.

V gene TRBV19 combines with J gene TRBJ1-3; TRBD1 might be the D (6 bases). This CDR3 is built from 16 residues. The V gene lost 4 bases and the J gene lost 0 bases, with 13 bases spanning the gap. In germline, CDR1 is LNHDA, CDR2 SQIVND (reference sequence). CDR3 in DNA: TGTGCCAGTAGTACCCTCAGGGGTGCCTCTGGAAACACCATATATTTT. It is translated as CASSTLRGASGNTIYF.

V is TRBV19 and J is TRBJ1-1, with D possibly TRBD1 on 5 matching bases. Germline V gene data show CDR1 as LNHDA and CDR2 as SQIVND (reference sequence). Trimming removed 2 bases at V and 6 bases at J, with 10 bases between. The CDR3 loop spans 13 amino acids. CDR3 sequence: CASSIRTLAEAFF. CDR3 in DNA: TGTGCCAGTAGTATACGGACACTCGCTGAAGCTTTCTTT. Full variable domain (missing parts from reference TRBV19 and TRBJ1-1): DGGITQSPKYLFRKEGQNVTLSCEQNLNHDAMYWYRQDPGQGLRLIYYSQIVNDFQKGDIAEGYSVSREKKESFPLTVTSAQKNPTAFYLCASSIRTLAEAFFGQGTRLTVV.

The chain has TRBV15 and TRBJ1-5; a possible D gene is TRBD1 (6 bases). CDR3 length: 15 residues. V lost 0 bases, J lost 5 bases, and 11 bases lay in between. CDR1 and CDR2 (germline): LNHNV, YYDKDF (reference sequence). The CDR3 here is CATSRDGGWDQPQHF. The CDR3, as DNA: TGTGCCACCAGCAGAGATGGGGGCTGGGATCAGCCCCAGCATTTT.

This chain uses TRBV9 with TRBJ2-1, with 11 positions matching TRBD2. Unmatched junction bases numbered 3, after V lost 4 bases and J lost 0 bases. The CDR3 extends over 16 amino acids. Germline lookup yields CDR1 SGDLS and CDR2 YYNGEE. Written as DNA, the CDR3 is TGTGCCAGCAGCCGACTAGCGGGGAGCTCCTACAATGAGCAGTTCTTC. It is translated as CASSRLAGSSYNEQFF.

The sample holds one count of this clone. The chain joins TRBV14 to TRBJ1-1, with D perhaps TRBD1 (6 bases). Germline-derived CDR1 and CDR2 are SGHDN and FVKESK. This CDR3 is 16 amino acids long. Trimming stripped 4 bases from V and 0 bases from J, with 15 bases between. The CDR3 DNA is TGTGCCAGCAGCCGGACCGGGGGGCGCTTGAACACTGAAGCTTTCTTT. Its translation is CASSRTGGRLNTEAFF.

In DNA, the CDR3 is TGTGCCAGCAGCCGTGGGGACTTTCGTGAGGCAACTAATGAAAAACTGTTTTTT. This gives the protein CASSRGDFREATNEKLFF. The chain uses TRBV27 and TRBJ1-4; D may be TRBD1 (5 bases). Germline CDR1 MNHEY, CDR2 SMNVEV (reference sequence). CDR3 length equals 18 residues. The V end lost 6 bases, the J end lost 0 bases, and 20 bases lay between the germline ends. The full variable domain, in which reference TRBV27 and TRBJ1-4 provide the parts outside the CDR3, is EAQVTQNPRYLITVTGKKLTVTCSQNMNHEYMSWYRQDPGLGLRQIYYSMNVEVTDKGDVPEGYKVSRKEKRNFPLILESPSPNQTSLYFCASSRGDFREATNEKLFFGSGTQLSVL.

In this sample, this clone turned up once. This sequence joins TRBV28 and TRBJ2-1; TRBD2 agrees at 12 bases. The CDR3 extends over 16 amino acids. V lost 5 bases to trimming and J lost 8 bases; unmatched junction nucleotides: 10. Germline CDR1 is MDHEN and CDR2 is SYDVKM. DNA for the CDR3: TGTGCCAGCAGTAGGACCCGGCTAGCGGGAGGGCATGAGCAGTTCTTC. Translated, it gives CASSRTRLAGGHEQFF.

This chain joins TRBV27 and TRBJ2-7, with 15 nucleotides matching TRBD2. CDR3 size: 17 residues. Per germline, CDR1 MNHEY and CDR2 SMNVEV (reference sequence). V was pared by 5 bases and J by 2 bases, with 7 bases of the junction left unmatched. In DNA form, the CDR3 reads TGTGCCAGCAGTGTTAGGACTAGCGGGAGGGCCGCCTACGAGCAGTACTTC. Protein: CASSVRTSGRAAYEQYF.

V and J are TRBV7-9 and TRBJ2-5, with D unresolved. V lost 5 bases, J lost 7 bases, and 14 bases lay in between. The CDR3 loop spans 13 amino acids. Germline CDR1 reads SEHNR; CDR2 reads FQNEAQ (reference sequence). CDR3: CASSLQPGPTQYF. The CDR3 region has the DNA TGTGCCAGCAGCCTACAACCGGGTCCGACCCAGTACTTC.

This clone was seen only a few times. This chain links TRBV11-3 with TRBJ1-2, with D perhaps TRBD1 (5 bases). Germline V gene lookup returns CDR1 SGHNT and CDR2 YENEEA. CDR3 length equals 14 residues. V lost 0 bases and J lost 8, with 13 bases in between. The DNA of the CDR3 is TGTGCCAGCAGCTTAGAGAGCGGGGCGGAAGGCTACACCTTC. Its translation is CASSLESGAEGYTF.

The chain couples TRBV28 to TRBJ1-1, with 8 bases fitting TRBD1. The CDR3 covers 14 residues. The germline V gene encodes CDR1 MDHEN and CDR2 SYDVKM. J gave up 1 base and V 5 bases, and 3 bases lay outside the gene matches. The CDR3 region has the DNA TGTGCCAGCAGTCCTGGACAGGGGAACACTGAAGCTTTCTTT. It specifies CASSPGQGNTEAFF.

J is TRBJ2-6 and V is TRBV6-4; TRBD1 aligns across 11 bases. CDR3 size: 18 residues. The V gene's germline CDR1 is MRHNA and CDR2 SNTAGT. V lost 5 bases, J lost 2 bases, and 8 bases stayed unmatched. DNA for the CDR3: TGTGCCAGCAGTCGCTACTGGACAGGGGGCGCTGGGGCCAACGTCCTGACTTTC. Amino acid sequence: CASSRYWTGGAGANVLTF.

The rearrangement uses TRBV18 and TRBJ1-2; D unresolved. Trimming removed 3 bases from V and 0 bases from J, with 5 bases in between. Germline lookup yields CDR1 KGHSH and CDR2 LQKENI. The CDR3 totals 13 residues. DNA for the CDR3: TGTGCCAGCTCACCCGGGACTAACTATGGCTACACCTTC. Its protein product is CASSPGTNYGYTF.

The chain has TRBV5-1 and TRBJ2-5; perhaps TRBD2 as D (6 bases). This CDR3 has 14 residues. Germline values: CDR1 SGHRS, CDR2 YFSETQ. V lost 3 bases, J lost 1 base, and 10 bases lay in between. The DNA of the CDR3 is TGCGCCAGCAGCTCCGGGGGTTCCCAAGAGACCCAGTACTTC. It specifies CASSSGGSQETQYF.

This clone turned up a few times. The chain couples TRBV4-1 to TRBJ2-7; D ambiguous. Trimming removed 1 base at V and 5 bases at J, with 12 bases between. The CDR3 length is 14 residues. Germline CDR1 MGHRA, CDR2 YSYEKL. CDR3 amino acids: CASSQVVTLNEQYF. The CDR3 coding sequence is TGCGCCAGCAGCCAAGTCGTAACTCTAAACGAGCAGTACTTC.

The rearrangement links TRBV27 to TRBJ2-7, with D possibly TRBD2 on 5 matching bases. Per the germline V gene, CDR1 is MNHEY and CDR2 is SMNVEV (reference sequence). This CDR3 is 13 amino acids long. Trimming left V 6 bases short and J 3 bases short, with 12 bases between. CDR3 region: CASRPTGFYEQYF. The CDR3, as DNA: TGTGCCAGCAGGCCCACGGGATTCTACGAGCAGTACTTC.

This chain uses TRBV7-9 with TRBJ2-6; TRBD1 aligns across 8 bases. V shed 4 bases, J shed 1 base, and the junction held 0 bases outside the gene matches. Germline values: CDR1 SEHNR, CDR2 FQNEAQ (reference sequence). The CDR3 consists of 15 residues. The CDR3 region has the DNA TGTGCCAGCAGCTGGACAGGGTCTGGGGCCAACGTCCTGACTTTC. This gives the protein CASSWTGSGANVLTF.

This clone has more than one count but fewer than ten. The chain links TRBV11-3 to TRBJ1-3, with a tentative D call TRBD1 (6 bases). Trimming stripped 2 bases from V and 9 bases from J, with 17 bases between. The CDR3 contains 15 residues. Germline V gene data show CDR1 as SGHNT and CDR2 as YENEEA. The CDR3 sequence is CASSLYGDTDGTIYF. CDR3 nucleotides: TGTGCCAGCAGCTTATATGGGGACACGGACGGCACCATATATTTT.

The chain links TRBV9 to TRBJ1-1; TRBD1 might be the D (5 bases). This CDR3 contains 13 residues. Per the germline V gene, CDR1 is SGDLS and CDR2 is YYNGEE. Trimming stripped 0 bases from V and 3 bases from J, with 6 bases between. The CDR3 DNA reads TGTGCCAGCAGCGTAGTAGGGGACACTGAAGCTTTCTTT. Translated, it gives CASSVVGDTEAFF.

The chain has TRBV10-3 and TRBJ2-1; 9 bases line up with TRBD1. V was clipped by 5 bases and J by 0 bases; unmatched bases: 8. The CDR3 covers 17 residues. CDR1 and CDR2 (germline): ENHRY, SYGVKD. The CDR3 DNA reads as TGTGCCATCAGTACTACGAGGGACAGGGTCTCCTACAATGAGCAGTTCTTC. It specifies CAISTTRDRVSYNEQFF.

V usage is TRBV18 and J usage is TRBJ2-7; 13 nucleotides match TRBD2. Germline lookup yields CDR1 KGHSH and CDR2 LQKENI. With 4 bases clipped from V and 5 bases from J, the junction kept 8 bases outside the gene matches. CDR3 length equals 16 residues. The CDR3 reads CASSRWTSGSTNEQYF. CDR3 nucleotide sequence: TGTGCCAGCTCACGCTGGACTAGCGGGAGTACAAACGAGCAGTACTTC.

This clone occurred a few times. CDR3 DNA: TGTGCCAGCAGTCTCCAACCGGGACAGGGTAGACACGAGCAGTACTTC. Amino acids: CASSLQPGQGRHEQYF. The V call is TRBV27, the J call TRBJ2-7; 9 positions match TRBD1. From germline, CDR1 is MNHEY and CDR2 SMNVEV (reference sequence). V lost 5 bases, J lost 5 bases, and 13 bases stayed unmatched. This CDR3 is built from 16 residues.

J is TRBJ2-5 and V is TRBV19, with TRBD1 matching over 8 bases. The CDR3 is 15 amino acids. CDR1 and CDR2 from the germline V gene are LNHDA and SQIVND (reference sequence). Germline trimming cut 4 bases from V and 4 bases from J; bases unmatched to any gene: 8. CDR3 bases: TGTGCCAGTAGTACAGGACAGGGAAAGGGAGAGACCCAGTACTTC. It encodes CASSTGQGKGETQYF.